One sample yielded the 5 T cell receptor beta chains listed below, sequenced in a study of blood T cell repertoires in COVID-19. The data were produced by immunoSEQ multiplex PCR, yet TCRdb's version contains in-frame clones alone and is incomplete. This repertoire shows 330,000 or so clones, approximately 88% found once; its top ten account for around 5%. What was sequenced was PBMCs or T cells enriched from blood (not recorded which). Receptors were obtained from a man aged 25-40 years who had recovered from COVID-19.

CDR3 nucleotides: TGTGCCAGTAGTGCAGGTCTTTACTACGAGCAGTACTTC. This translates into CASSAGLYYEQYF. This rearrangement joins TRBV19 to TRBJ2-7; no clear D gene. Germline V gene sequence: CDR1 LNHDA, CDR2 SQIVND (reference sequence). The CDR3 totals 13 residues. Trimming removed 5 bases from V and 3 bases from J, with 11 bases in between.

The rearrangement uses TRBV5-1 and TRBJ1-4, with D possibly matching TRBD1 (5 bases). V was cut by 3 bases and J by 8 bases, with 17 bases left in between. Germline V CDR1 and CDR2: SGHRS, YFSETQ. The CDR3 runs 15 residues. The CDR3 nucleotides read TGCGCCAGCAGCTCCCGCGGGGGAGGGGAGGAAAAACTGTTTTTT. Amino acid sequence: CASSSRGGGEEKLFF.

The chain has TRBV10-2 and TRBJ1-2; 7 nucleotides agree with TRBD1. This CDR3 is 12 amino acids long. CDR1 is WSHSY, CDR2 SAAADI, per germline. J lost 4 bases, V lost 6 bases, and 2 bases had no gene match. The CDR3 reads CASRQGLYGYTF. The CDR3 DNA follows: TGCGCCAGCAGACAGGGGCTCTATGGCTACACCTTC.

The rearrangement links TRBV5-1 to TRBJ2-5; 15 bases align to TRBD2. The CDR3 is 16 amino acids. The germline gives CDR1 SGHRS, CDR2 YFSETQ. The V segment lost 5 bases and the J segment 2 bases; nucleotides outside the gene matches: 4. CDR3 amino acids: CASRRTSGGVQETQYF. Here the CDR3 DNA reads TGCGCCAGCAGACGGACTAGCGGGGGGGTACAAGAGACCCAGTACTTC.

This chain links TRBV5-8 with TRBJ1-3; D is perhaps TRBD1 (5 bases). Trimming stripped 0 bases from V and 3 bases from J, with 13 bases between. Germline values: CDR1 SGHTS, CDR2 YDEGEE. This CDR3 has 16 residues. This CDR3 reads CASSLGTGSFGNTIYF. The CDR3, as DNA: TGTGCCAGCAGCTTGGGCACAGGAAGTTTTGGAAACACCATATATTTT.